This paragraph covers one T cell receptor beta chain sequence. Its binding antigen is unknown. Base qualities were left out, and no much larger clone turns up one base away. In Seattle, one collaborating source enrolled patients while the infection was active and tracked those patients longitudinally over the course of disease. Whole blood was collected in K2EDTA tubes by collaborating institutions according to the institutions' own protocols. For TCRbeta analysis, collaborator samples were shipped as frozen whole blood, as isolated PBMCs, or as DNA extracted from either sample type. The immunoSEQ Assay, a bias-controlled multiplex PCR, was used to amplify TCRbeta CDR3 regions from genomic DNA. The original methods were these. The number of nucleated cells in each sample was estimated by amplification of reference gene primers within the assay. To quantify the absolute abundance of each unique TCRbeta CDR3 rearrangement, sequence reads were collapsed and filtered. For each sample, productive Simpson clonality was calculated as the square root of Simpson's diversity index over productive rearrangements. The clones in this table, taken by TCRdb from immuneACCESS, are in-frame only. Not every clone is retained; where verified, under half of the shortfall comes from an unresolved V gene, and the cause of the rest is unknown. The V and J calls and the clone size are those of that table, but D and trimming were determined from the DNA. The sample contains about 140,000 clones, around 89% of them found a single time. The ten largest account for roughly 2.5% of the sample.

This specimen belongs to a study of blood T cell repertoires in COVID-19 (dated by TCRdb to 2020 to 2021). Concerning the study at large: Samples covering the acute and convalescent phases of COVID-19 were provided by collaborators in the United States, Italy and Spain. Where available, HLA class I and class II types were taken from metadata supplied by the sample provider and were not determined by assay-based typing. Subjects who had been exposed to COVID-19, were actively infected with it, or had recovered from it provided the deeply sampled blood TCRbeta repertoires that made up the dataset. The material from the prospective study consisted of cDNA or gDNA derived from T cells, B-cell-depleted T cells, or PBMCs. The sample metadata nearly always contained a de-identified subject ID, COVID-19 status, age in years and sex. The repertoires were released in a freely available public database intended as a resource for research on the immune response to SARS-CoV-2. Samples were obtained from the ongoing ImmuneRACE study (first 160 participants) and from 1,254 subjects provided by 6 global collaborators.

V and J are truncated by 2 bases and 0 bases respectively, leaving an intervening sequence of 7 bases. The germline V gene yields MNHNS for CDR1 and SASEGT for CDR2. From its cysteine to its phenylalanine, the CDR3 spans 14 amino acids. CDR3 DNA is the only sequence kept; it has 42 bases, read in frame from the first base. Findings and caveats that apply to the study as a whole: The amount of clinical and demographic metadata varied by source and participant and was provided uncurated.

The chain employs TRBV6-1 and TRBJ1-1; the D gene lacks a confident call. The receptor comes from a human donor with COVID-19, enrolled during active disease. The donor label of this sample is uncertain. The sample comprised peripheral blood. CDR3 sequence: CASSETRVNTEAFF. The DNA sequence follows: TGTGCCAGCAGTGAAACGAGAGTGAACACTGAAGCTTTCTTT.